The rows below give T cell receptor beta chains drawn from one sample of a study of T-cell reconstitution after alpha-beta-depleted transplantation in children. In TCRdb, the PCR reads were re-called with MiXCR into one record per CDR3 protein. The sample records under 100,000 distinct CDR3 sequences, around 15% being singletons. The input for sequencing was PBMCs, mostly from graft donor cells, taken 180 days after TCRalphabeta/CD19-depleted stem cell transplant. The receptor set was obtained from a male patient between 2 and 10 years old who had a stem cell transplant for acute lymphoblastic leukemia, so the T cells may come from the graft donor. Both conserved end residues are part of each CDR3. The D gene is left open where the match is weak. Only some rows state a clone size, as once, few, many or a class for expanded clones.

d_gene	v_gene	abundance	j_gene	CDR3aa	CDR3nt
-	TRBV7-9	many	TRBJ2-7	CASSARQMYEQYF	TGTGCCAGCAGCGCCCGACAGATGTACGAGCAGTACTTC
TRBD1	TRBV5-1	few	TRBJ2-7	CASSPGQGAISYEQYF	TGCGCCAGCAGCCCCGGACAGGGGGCCATCTCCTACGAGCAGTACTTC
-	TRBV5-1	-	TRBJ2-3	CASNFVGTDTQYF	TGCGCCAGCAATTTTGTTGGGACAGATACGCAGTATTTT
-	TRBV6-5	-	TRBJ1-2	CASSYTQGKGYTF	TGTGCCAGCAGTTACACGCAGGGGAAAGGCTACACCTTC
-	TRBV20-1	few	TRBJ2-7	CSALAGHSYEQYF	TGCAGTGCACTCGCGGGGCACTCCTACGAGCAGTACTTC
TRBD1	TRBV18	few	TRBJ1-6	CASSPLGQGNSPLHF	TGTGCCAGCTCACCCTTGGGACAGGGAAATTCACCCCTCCACTTT
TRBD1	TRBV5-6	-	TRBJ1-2	CASSAKDRGLANYGYTF	TGTGCCAGCAGCGCCAAGGACAGGGGGTTAGCTAACTATGGCTACACCTTC
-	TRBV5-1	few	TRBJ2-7	CASSSGGGEQYF	TGCGCCAGCAGCAGCGGAGGTGGCGAGCAGTACTTC
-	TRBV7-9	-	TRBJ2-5	CASRAYQETQYF	TGTGCCAGCAGGGCATACCAAGAGACCCAGTACTTC
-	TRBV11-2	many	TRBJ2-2	CASSLLGINGELFF	TGTGCCAGCAGCCTCCTCGGCATTAACGGGGAGCTGTTTTTT
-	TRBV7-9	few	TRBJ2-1	CASSPVPRQFF	TGTGCCAGCAGCCCGGTCCCGAGGCAGTTCTTC
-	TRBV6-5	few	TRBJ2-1	CASSYSMGVSYNEQFF	TGTGCCAGCAGTTACTCGATGGGGGTCTCCTACAATGAGCAGTTCTTC
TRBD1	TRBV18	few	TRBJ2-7	CASSPLPPGQAYSYEQYF	TGTGCCAGCTCACCGTTACCACCTGGACAGGCGTACTCCTACGAGCAGTACTTC
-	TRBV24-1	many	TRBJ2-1	CATSREINEQFF	TGTGCCACCAGCCGGGAGATCAATGAGCAGTTCTTC
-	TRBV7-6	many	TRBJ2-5	CASGLGPTQETQYF	TGTGCCAGCGGACTCGGGCCCACCCAAGAGACCCAGTACTTC
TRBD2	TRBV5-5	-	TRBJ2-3	CASSLRLGAGDDDTQYF	TGTGCCAGCAGCTTACGTCTTGGAGCGGGGGACGATGATACGCAGTATTTT
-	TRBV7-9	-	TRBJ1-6	CASSLDRAANSPLHF	TGTGCCAGCAGCTTAGACAGGGCAGCAAATTCACCCCTCCACTTT
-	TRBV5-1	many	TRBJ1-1	CASSGKTGNTEAFF	TGCGCCAGCAGCGGGAAGACAGGGAACACTGAAGCTTTCTTT
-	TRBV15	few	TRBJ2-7	CATSRDVDGSYEQYF	TGTGCCACCAGCAGAGACGTTGACGGGTCCTACGAGCAGTACTTC
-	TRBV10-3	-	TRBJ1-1	CAISESYGGTEAFF	TGTGCCATCAGTGAGTCATACGGGGGGACTGAAGCTTTCTTT
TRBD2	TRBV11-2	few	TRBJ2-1	CASSLRASGDSYNEQFF	TGTGCCAGCAGCTTAAGGGCTAGCGGGGACTCCTACAATGAGCAGTTCTTC
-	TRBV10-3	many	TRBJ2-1	CAITPGFPNNEQFF	TGTGCCATCACTCCGGGATTTCCCAACAATGAGCAGTTCTTC
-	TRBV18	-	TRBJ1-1	CASSRSSQTRAGFEAFF	TGTGCCAGCTCAAGGTCGTCCCAAACACGGGCTGGGTTCGAAGCTTTCTTT
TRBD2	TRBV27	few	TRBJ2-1	CASRRLAGNNEQFF	TGTGCCAGCAGAAGACTAGCGGGGAACAATGAGCAGTTCTTC
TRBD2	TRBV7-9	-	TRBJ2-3	CASSFFGGAADTQYF	TGTGCCAGCAGCTTTTTCGGGGGGGCGGCAGATACGCAGTATTTT
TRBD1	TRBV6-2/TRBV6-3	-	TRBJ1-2	CASSTTGLNYGYTF	TGTGCCAGCAGTACGACAGGGCTAAACTATGGCTACACCTTC
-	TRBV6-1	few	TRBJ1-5	CASRRRGDSNQPQHF	TGTGCCAGCAGACGCCGGGGGGATAGCAATCAGCCCCAGCATTTT
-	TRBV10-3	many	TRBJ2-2	CAISAGSSTGELFF	TGTGCCATCAGCGCGGGTTCGAGCACCGGGGAGCTGTTTTTT
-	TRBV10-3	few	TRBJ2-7	CAISGVTYEQYF	TGTGCCATCAGTGGGGTCACCTACGAGCAGTACTTC
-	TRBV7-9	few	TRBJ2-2	CASSRRLEDTGELFF	TGTGCCAGCAGCCGGAGATTAGAGGACACCGGGGAGCTGTTTTTT
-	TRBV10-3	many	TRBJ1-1	CAISGFSQGWNTEAFF	TGTGCCATCAGTGGCTTTTCGCAGGGGTGGAACACTGAAGCTTTCTTT
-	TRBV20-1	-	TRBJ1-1	CQGTFYMNTEAFF	TGCCAAGGGACGTTTTACATGAACACTGAAGCTTTCTTT
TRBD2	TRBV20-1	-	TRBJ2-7	CSAKVRGSDSYEQYF	TGCAGTGCTAAGGTACGCGGGAGTGACTCCTACGAGCAGTACTTC
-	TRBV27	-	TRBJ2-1	CTSSFDGDNEQFF	TGTACCAGCAGTTTCGACGGAGACAATGAGCAGTTCTTC
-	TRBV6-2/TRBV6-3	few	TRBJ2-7	CASSYFNYEQYF	TGTGCCAGCAGTTACTTCAACTACGAGCAGTACTTC
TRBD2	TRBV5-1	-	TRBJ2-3	CASSLGLAGVDTQYF	TGCGCCAGCAGCTTGGGCCTAGCGGGGGTAGATACGCAGTATTTT
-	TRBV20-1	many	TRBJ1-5	CSARDTNNQPQHF	TGCAGTGCTAGAGATACGAACAATCAGCCCCAGCATTTT
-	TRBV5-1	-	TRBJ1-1	CASSLTANTEAFF	TGCGCCAGCAGCTTGACGGCGAACACTGAAGCTTTCTTT
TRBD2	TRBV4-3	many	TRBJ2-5	CASSHGLAGPGYF	TGCGCCAGCAGCCATGGACTAGCGGGGCCCGGGTACTTC
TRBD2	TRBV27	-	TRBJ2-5	CASSSRPGTSGGLETQYF	TGTGCCAGCAGTTCTCGACCGGGGACTAGCGGGGGGCTGGAGACCCAGTACTTC
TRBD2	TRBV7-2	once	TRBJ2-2	CASSAKSGRGAGELFF	TGTGCCAGCAGCGCCAAGTCAGGGCGGGGGGCCGGGGAGCTGTTTTTT
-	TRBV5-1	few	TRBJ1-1	CASSPGTFVVTEAFF	TGCGCCAGCAGCCCCGGGACGTTTGTGGTCACTGAAGCTTTCTTT
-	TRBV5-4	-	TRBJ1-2	CASSSGTFCGYTF	TGTGCCAGCAGCTCCGGGACGTTCTGTGGCTACACCTTC
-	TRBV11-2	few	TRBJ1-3	CASSFTGHTIYF	TGTGCCAGCAGCTTTACGGGGCACACCATATATTTT
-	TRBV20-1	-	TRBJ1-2	CSARDLDGFLGPYGYTF	TGCAGTGCTAGAGATCTGGATGGATTTTTGGGCCCCTATGGCTACACCTTC
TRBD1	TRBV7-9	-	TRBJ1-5	CASSSSGQGNNQPQHF	TGTGCCAGCAGCTCCTCGGGACAGGGAAACAATCAGCCCCAGCATTTT